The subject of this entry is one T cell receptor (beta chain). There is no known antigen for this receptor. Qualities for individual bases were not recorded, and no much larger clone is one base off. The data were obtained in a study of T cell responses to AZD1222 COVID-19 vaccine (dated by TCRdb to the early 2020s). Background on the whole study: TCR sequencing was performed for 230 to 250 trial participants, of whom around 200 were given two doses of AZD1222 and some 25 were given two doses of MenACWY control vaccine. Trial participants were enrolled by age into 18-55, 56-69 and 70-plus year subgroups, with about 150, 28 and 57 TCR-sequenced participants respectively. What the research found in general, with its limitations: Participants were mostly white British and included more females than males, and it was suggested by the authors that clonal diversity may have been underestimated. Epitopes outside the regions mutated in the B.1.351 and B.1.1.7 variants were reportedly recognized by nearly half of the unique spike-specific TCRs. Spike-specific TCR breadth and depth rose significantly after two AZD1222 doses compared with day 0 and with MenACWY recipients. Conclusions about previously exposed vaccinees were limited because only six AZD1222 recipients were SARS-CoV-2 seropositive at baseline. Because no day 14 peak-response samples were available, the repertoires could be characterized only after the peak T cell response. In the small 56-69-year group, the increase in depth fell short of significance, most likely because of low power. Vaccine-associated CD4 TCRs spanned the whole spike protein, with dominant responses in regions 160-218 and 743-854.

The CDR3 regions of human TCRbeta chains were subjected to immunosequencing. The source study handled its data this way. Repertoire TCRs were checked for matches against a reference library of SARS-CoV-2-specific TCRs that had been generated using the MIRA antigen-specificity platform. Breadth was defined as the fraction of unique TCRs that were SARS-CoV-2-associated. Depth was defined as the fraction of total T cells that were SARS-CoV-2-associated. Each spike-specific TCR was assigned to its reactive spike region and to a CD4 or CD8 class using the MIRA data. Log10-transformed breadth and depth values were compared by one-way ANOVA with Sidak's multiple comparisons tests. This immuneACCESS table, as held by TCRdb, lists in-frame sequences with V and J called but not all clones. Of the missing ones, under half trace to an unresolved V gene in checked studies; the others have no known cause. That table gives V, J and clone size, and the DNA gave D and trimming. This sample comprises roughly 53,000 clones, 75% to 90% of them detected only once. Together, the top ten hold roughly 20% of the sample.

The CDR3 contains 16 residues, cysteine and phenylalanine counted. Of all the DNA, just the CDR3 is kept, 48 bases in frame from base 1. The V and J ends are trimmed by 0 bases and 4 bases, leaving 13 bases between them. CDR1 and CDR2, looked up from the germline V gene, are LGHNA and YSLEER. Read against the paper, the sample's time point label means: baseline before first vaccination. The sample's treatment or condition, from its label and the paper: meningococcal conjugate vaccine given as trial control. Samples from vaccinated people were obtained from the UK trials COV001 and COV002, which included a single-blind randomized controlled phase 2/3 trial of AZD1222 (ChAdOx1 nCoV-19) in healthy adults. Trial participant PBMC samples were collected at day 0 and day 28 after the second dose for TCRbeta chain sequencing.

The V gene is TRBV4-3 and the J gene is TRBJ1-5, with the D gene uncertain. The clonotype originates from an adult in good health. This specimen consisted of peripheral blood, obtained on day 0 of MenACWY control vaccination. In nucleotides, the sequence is TGCGCCAGCAGCCAAGATTACGGAAGGCCTAATCAGCCCCAGCATTTT. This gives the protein CASSQDYGRPNQPQHF.